This T cell receptor beta chain was profiled in a study of CD8 T cells in Susac syndrome (dated by TCRdb to about 2019). Looking at the study overall: Among the sequenced Susac syndrome patients, roughly six had clinically active disease and fewer than 10 were in clinical remission. At blood withdrawal, Susac syndrome patients were either therapy-naive, taking corticosteroids (in some cases with IVIg as well), or taking IVIg alone. Whether CD8+ T cell activation and differentiation in Susac syndrome was antigen driven was tested using repertoire sequencing. Results the study describes overall, beyond this receptor: In patients with Susac syndrome, the CD4+ T cell repertoire showed no detectable clonal expansion. The TCR sequencing and HLA analysis was acknowledged to have included a relatively small number of individuals.

CDR1 and CDR2 are drawn from the germline V gene (reference sequence): DFQATT, SNEGSKA. V is cut by 1 base and J by 5 bases, and the space between the germline ends is 15 bases. The CDR3 spans 14 residues, from the cysteine through the phenylalanine. Only the CDR3 DNA is retained, 42 bases long and in frame from the first base. Peripheral blood CD8+ and CD4+ T cells from healthy donors, Susac syndrome patients and multiple sclerosis patients were profiled using high-throughput TCR beta sequencing. Susac syndrome patients met recently defined diagnostic criteria for definite or probable disease. Bulk CD8+ and CD4+ T cells were purified by magnetic negative isolation, whereas CD8+ TEMRA cells were enriched by FACS. Blood was collected in EDTA tubes and processed within 24 hours, with PBMCs isolated through density gradient centrifugation. PBMCs intended for TCR sequencing were cryopreserved in liquid nitrogen and thawed later in a water bath at 37 degrees C. Purity of sorted or isolated CD4+, CD8+ and CD8+ TEMRA cells was at least 90%.

On this clonotype itself: What this receptor recognizes is not known. Per-base qualities were not stored, and no clone one base away is much larger.

RNA was extracted with the RNeasy kit and about 0.45 to 1 ug was reverse transcribed using random hexamers. TCR beta CDR3 regions were amplified with the immunoSEQ multiplex PCR assay covering 54 Vbeta and 13 Jbeta segments. To correct PCR amplification bias, a synthetic template baseline was used for both primer optimization and computational correction. In the original analysis: Reads were annotated to V, D and J genes according to IMGT and were analyzed with immunoSEQ Analyzer, with only productive sequences retained. Clonality was calculated as one minus the Shannon entropy normalized by log2 of the number of productive unique sequences. For each patient and control, public and private clones were evaluated within the 100 most prevalent clones. Susac-specific clones were defined as absent from healthy and MS cohorts, over a thousand published viral clones and other ImmuneACCESS disease sequences. TCRdb handled the public reads itself, with Q25 trimming in fastp and clone calling in MiXCR, and kept productive beta chains. Rows merge per CDR3 protein into single entries with the most common DNA and genes. The V and J calls come from TCRdb's annotation, not from the publication. The sample has about 210,000 distinct CDR3 sequences on record, about 95% of them singletons. The top ten clonotypes cover roughly 0.14% of the sample.

The sequence was collected from a human donor with Susac syndrome. Sequencing was done on a sample of CD4+ T cells from PBMCs. The sequence is built from TRBV20-1 and TRBJ2-7; the best D guess is TRBD2, with 6 bases matching. The CDR3 reads CSARAGSPSDEQYF. In nucleotides, the sequence is TGCAGTGCTAGAGCGGGCAGTCCTAGCGACGAGCAGTACTTC.